This TCR beta chain comes out of a study of T cell changes during pregnancy in multiple sclerosis. Only in-frame clones appear in the TCRdb table, and some are missing; sequencing was by immunoSEQ multiplex PCR. Altogether about 40,000 clones are present, 91% being singletons, with the ten largest covering 7.5% to 10%. Specimen: CD8+ T cells from peripheral blood mononuclear cells, collected before pregnancy. The TCR comes from a female donor with multiple sclerosis, enrolled in a pregnancy study.

This chain's CDR3 is CASSPRQVSNEQFF. In DNA form, the CDR3 reads TGCGCCAGCAGCCCTCGACAGGTCTCGAATGAGCAGTTCTTC. The rearrangement links TRBV5-1 to TRBJ2-1, with a possible D match to TRBD1 (6 bases). Deletions cut 4 bases from V and 7 bases from J, with 15 bases between. In germline, CDR1 is SGHRS, CDR2 YFSETQ. This CDR3 spans 14 amino acids.